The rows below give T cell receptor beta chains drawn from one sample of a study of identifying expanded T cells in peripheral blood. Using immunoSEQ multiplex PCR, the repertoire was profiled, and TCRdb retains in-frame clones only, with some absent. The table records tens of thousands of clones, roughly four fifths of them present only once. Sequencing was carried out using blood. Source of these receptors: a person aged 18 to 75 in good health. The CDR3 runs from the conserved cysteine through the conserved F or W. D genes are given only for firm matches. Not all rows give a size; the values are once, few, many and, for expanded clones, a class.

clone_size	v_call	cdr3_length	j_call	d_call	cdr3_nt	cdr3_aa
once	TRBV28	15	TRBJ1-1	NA	TGTGCCAGCACCAACATTTTTTCTATGAACACTGAAGCTTTCTTT	CASTNIFSMNTEAFF
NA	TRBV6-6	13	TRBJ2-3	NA	TGTGCCGGCAGGGACTCGGGGACAGATACGCAGTATTTT	CAGRDSGTDTQYF
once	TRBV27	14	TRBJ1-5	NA	TGTGCCAGCAGTTCGGCAGGGGTTCATCAGCCCCAGCATTTT	CASSSAGVHQPQHF
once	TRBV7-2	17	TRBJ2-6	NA	TGTGCCAGCAGCGCCAGGGGTACCCACTCTGGGGCCAACGTCCTGACTTTC	CASSARGTHSGANVLTF
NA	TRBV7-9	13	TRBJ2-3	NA	TGTGCCAGCAGCTTACTCAGCACAGATACGCAGTATTTT	CASSLLSTDTQYF
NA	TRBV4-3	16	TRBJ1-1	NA	TGCGCCAGCAGCCAAGTAGGGGGGGTGGGTGTCACTGAAGCTTTCTTT	CASSQVGGVGVTEAFF
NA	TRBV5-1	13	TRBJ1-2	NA	TGCGCCAGCAGCTTCTCCGGGGTGGATGGCTACACCTTC	CASSFSGVDGYTF
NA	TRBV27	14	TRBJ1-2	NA	TGTGCCAGCAGTTTGGGGGGGCCTCTTTTTGGCTACACCTTC	CASSLGGPLFGYTF
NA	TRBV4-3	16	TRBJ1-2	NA	TGCGCCAGCAGCCAACAAGGGGCGGTATCTAACTATGGCTACACCTTC	CASSQQGAVSNYGYTF
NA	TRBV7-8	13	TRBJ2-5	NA	TGTGCCAGCAGCTTAGGGCGGTGGGAGACCCAGTACTTC	CASSLGRWETQYF
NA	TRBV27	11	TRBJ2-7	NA	TGTGCCAGCAGCTCAAACAACGAGCAGTACTTC	CASSSNNEQYF
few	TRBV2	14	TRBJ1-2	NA	TGTGCCAGCAGTGAAGCGCGAGGGGTTAATGGCTACACCTTC	CASSEARGVNGYTF
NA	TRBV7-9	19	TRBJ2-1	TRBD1	TGTGCCAGCAGCTCAACCCTGGCCGACCGGGACAGGGATTATAATGAGCAGTTCTTC	CASSSTLADRDRDYNEQFF
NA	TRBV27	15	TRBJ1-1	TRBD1	TGTGCCAGCAGGGAGGAGGGGGCTCGGTACACTGAAGCTTTCTTT	CASREEGARYTEAFF
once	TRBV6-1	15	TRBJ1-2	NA	TGTGCCAGCAGGGGTCAGAGGGCAGGGACCTATGGCTACACCTTC	CASRGQRAGTYGYTF
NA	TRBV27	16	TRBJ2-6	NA	TGTGCCAGCAGTTTAAGGTTTGCCTCCGGGGCCAACGTCCTGACTTTC	CASSLRFASGANVLTF
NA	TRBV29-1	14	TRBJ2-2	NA	TGCAGCGTTGTGGGGGCGCCAGGTACCGGGGAGCTGTTTTTT	CSVVGAPGTGELFF
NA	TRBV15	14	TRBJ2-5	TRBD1	TGTGCCACCAGCAGTCCGACAGGGGGGGAGACCCAGTACTTC	CATSSPTGGETQYF
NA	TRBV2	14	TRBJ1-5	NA	TGTGCCAGCGCTGCCCAGGGCTTTGGGCAGCCCCAGCATTTT	CASAAQGFGQPQHF
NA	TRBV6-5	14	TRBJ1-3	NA	TGTGCCAGCAAAACAGGGCCTCCTGGAAACACCATATATTTT	CASKTGPPGNTIYF
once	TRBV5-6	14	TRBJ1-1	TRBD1	TGTGCCAGCAGCACGGGACAGATTAACACTGAAGCTTTCTTT	CASSTGQINTEAFF
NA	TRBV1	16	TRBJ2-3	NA	TGCACCAGCAGCCAAGAGGCGGGGGCAAGCACAGATACGCAGTATTTT	CTSSQEAGASTDTQYF
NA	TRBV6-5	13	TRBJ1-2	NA	TGTGCCAGCAGTTACACGACTGAGTATGGCTACACCTTC	CASSYTTEYGYTF
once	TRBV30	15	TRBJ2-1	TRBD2	TGTGCCTGGAGTGGGGTCAAGCGGGGGGCGATTGAGCAGTTCTTC	CAWSGVKRGAIEQFF
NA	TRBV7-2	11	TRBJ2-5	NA	TGTGCCAGCAGCTTCGCTCAGACCCAGTACTTC	CASSFAQTQYF
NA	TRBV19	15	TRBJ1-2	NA	TGTGCCAGTAGTAGGATTCGGTCCTGGGACTATGGCTACACCTTC	CASSRIRSWDYGYTF
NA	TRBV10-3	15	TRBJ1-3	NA	TGTGCCATCAGTGATGACAGCACCTCTGGAAACACCATATATTTT	CAISDDSTSGNTIYF
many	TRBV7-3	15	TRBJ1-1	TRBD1	TGTGCCAGCAGCTTGACGACAGGGGGCGGAACTGAAGCTTTCTTT	CASSLTTGGGTEAFF
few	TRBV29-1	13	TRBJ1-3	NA	TGCAGCGCCCTGTCGGGTTATGGAAACACCATATATTTT	CSALSGYGNTIYF
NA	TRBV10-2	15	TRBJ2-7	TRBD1	TGCGCCAGCAGGGAAGGACAGGGCTACTCCTACGAGCAGTACTTC	CASREGQGYSYEQYF
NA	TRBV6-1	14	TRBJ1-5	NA	TGTGCCAGCAGTGAAGGGGGGGCTCATCAGCCCCAGCATTTT	CASSEGGAHQPQHF
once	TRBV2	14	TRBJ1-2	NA	TGTGCCAGCAGTGAGGAATTCGGGGCCTATGGCTACACCTTC	CASSEEFGAYGYTF
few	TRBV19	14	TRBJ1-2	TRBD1	TGTGCCAGTAGTACCCCGGGACAGGGGTATGGCTACACCTTC	CASSTPGQGYGYTF
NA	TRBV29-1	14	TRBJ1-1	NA	TGCAGCGTTGAAGTGACAGCTCTGAACACTGAAGCTTTCTTT	CSVEVTALNTEAFF
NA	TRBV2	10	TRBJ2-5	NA	TGTGCCAGCTCTTGGGAGACCCAGTACTTC	CASSWETQYF
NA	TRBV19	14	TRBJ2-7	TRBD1	TGTGCCGGCAACGGGACAGCGGTTTACTACGAGCAGTACTTC	CAGNGTAVYYEQYF
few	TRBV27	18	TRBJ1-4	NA	TGTGCCAGCAGTCCATGGGCGGCAGGTTTTTCAACTAATGAAAAACTGTTTTTT	CASSPWAAGFSTNEKLFF